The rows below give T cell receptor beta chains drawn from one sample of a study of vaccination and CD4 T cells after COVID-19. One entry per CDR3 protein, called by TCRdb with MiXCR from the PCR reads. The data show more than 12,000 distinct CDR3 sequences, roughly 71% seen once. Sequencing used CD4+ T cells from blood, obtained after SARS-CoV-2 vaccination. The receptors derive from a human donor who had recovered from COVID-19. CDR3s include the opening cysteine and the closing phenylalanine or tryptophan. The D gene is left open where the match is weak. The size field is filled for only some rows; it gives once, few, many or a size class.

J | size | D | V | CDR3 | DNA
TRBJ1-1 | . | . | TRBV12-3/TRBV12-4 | CASSLRRTEAFF | TGTGCCAGCAGCCTGAGGAGAACTGAAGCTTTCTTT
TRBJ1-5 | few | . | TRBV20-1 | CSAPGTGGNQPQHF | TGCAGTGCTCCCGGGACCGGGGGCAATCAGCCCCAGCATTTT
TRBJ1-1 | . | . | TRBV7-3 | CASSLTPAGPTEAFF | TGTGCCAGCAGCTTAACTCCGGCAGGGCCCACTGAAGCTTTCTTT
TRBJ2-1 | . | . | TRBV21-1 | CASSKLGRGPYNEQFF | TGTGCCAGCAGCAAACTCGGGCGGGGGCCCTACAATGAGCAGTTCTTC
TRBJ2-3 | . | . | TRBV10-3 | CAISGSGPLTDTQYF | TGTGCCATCAGTGGCAGCGGGCCCCTCACAGATACGCAGTATTTT
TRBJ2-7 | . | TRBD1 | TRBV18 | CASSPGQGAAYEQYF | TGTGCCAGCTCACCGGGACAGGGGGCAGCCTACGAGCAGTACTTC
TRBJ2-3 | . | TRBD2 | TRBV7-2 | CASRGGSLLAGVADTQYF | TGTGCCAGCAGGGGAGGATCCCTACTAGCGGGAGTAGCAGATACGCAGTATTTT
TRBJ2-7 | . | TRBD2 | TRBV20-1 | CSARDPVAGRSYEQYF | TGCAGTGCTAGAGACCCCGTAGCGGGAAGGTCCTACGAGCAGTACTTC
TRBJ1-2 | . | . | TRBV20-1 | CSAKAGPYGYTF | TGCAGTGCCAAGGCAGGGCCCTATGGCTACACCTTC
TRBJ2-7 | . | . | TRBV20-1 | CSAKQEYEQYF | TGCAGTGCAAAACAGGAATACGAGCAGTACTTC
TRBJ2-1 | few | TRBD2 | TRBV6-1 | CASKSGSNYNEQFF | TGTGCCAGTAAAAGCGGGAGTAACTACAATGAGCAGTTCTTC
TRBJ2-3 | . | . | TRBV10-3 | CAISDFAADTQYF | TGTGCCATCAGCGACTTCGCTGCAGATACGCAGTATTTT
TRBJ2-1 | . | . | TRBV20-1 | CSARVPSHNEQFF | TGCAGTGCTAGAGTTCCTAGCCACAATGAGCAGTTCTTC
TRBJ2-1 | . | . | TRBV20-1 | CSARGLASYNEQFF | TGCAGTGCTAGAGGGCTAGCGAGTTACAATGAGCAGTTCTTC
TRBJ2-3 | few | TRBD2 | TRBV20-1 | CSAPAGGTDTQYF | TGCAGTGCTCCGGCGGGGGGCACAGATACGCAGTATTTT
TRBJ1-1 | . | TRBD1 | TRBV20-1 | CSARVRQGAANTEAFF | TGCAGTGCTAGGGTAAGACAGGGGGCGGCGAACACTGAAGCTTTCTTT
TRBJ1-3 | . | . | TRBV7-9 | CANALSGNTIYF | TGTGCCAACGCGTTATCTGGAAACACCATATATTTT
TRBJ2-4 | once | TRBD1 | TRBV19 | CASTPSGTGRAKNIQYF | TGTGCCAGTACCCCCTCCGGGACAGGGCGAGCCAAAAACATTCAGTACTTC
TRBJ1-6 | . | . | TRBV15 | CATSTLGRDSPLHF | TGTGCCACCAGCACATTGGGGAGGGATTCACCCCTCCACTTT
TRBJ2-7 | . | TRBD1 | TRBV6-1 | CASTPGQGVYEQYF | TGTGCCAGCACACCGGGACAGGGGGTATACGAGCAGTACTTC
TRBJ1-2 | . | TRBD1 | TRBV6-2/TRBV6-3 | CASSHDRGRLYYGYTF | TGTGCCAGCAGCCACGACAGGGGGCGACTTTACTATGGCTACACCTTC
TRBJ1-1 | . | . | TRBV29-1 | CSVVIWAEAFF | TGCAGCGTGGTTATCTGGGCTGAAGCTTTCTTT
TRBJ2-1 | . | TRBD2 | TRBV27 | CASKVKAGAGEQFF | TGTGCCAGCAAAGTAAAAGCGGGAGCGGGTGAGCAGTTCTTC
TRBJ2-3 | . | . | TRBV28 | CASSAPLATSTDTQYF | TGTGCCAGCTCCGCCCCCCTAGCGACCAGCACAGATACGCAGTATTTT
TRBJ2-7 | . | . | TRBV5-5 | CASSLYRETYEQYF | TGTGCCAGCAGCTTGTACAGGGAAACCTACGAGCAGTACTTC
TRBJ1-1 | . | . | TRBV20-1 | CSARVTVNTEAFF | TGCAGTGCTAGAGTGACAGTGAACACTGAAGCTTTCTTT
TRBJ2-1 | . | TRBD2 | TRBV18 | CASSPVLAEYNEQFF | TGTGCCAGCTCACCAGTACTAGCGGAGTACAATGAGCAGTTCTTC
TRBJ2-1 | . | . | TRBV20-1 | CSARRPGGRVEQFF | TGCAGTGCTAGACGTCCAGGGGGGAGGGTTGAGCAGTTCTTC